The 22 T cell receptor beta chains listed next were all sequenced from one sample in a study of Graves' ophthalmopathy and Graves' hyperthyroidism. For repertoire sequencing, the TCR beta CDR3 regions were amplified from RNA transcripts. Scientists carried out first-round RT-PCR using HTBI primers and then a second-round multiplex PCR. TCRdb processed the multiplex PCR reads anew with MiXCR; each CDR3 protein has one entry. The data show 220,000 or so distinct CDR3 sequences, about 22% seen once. Sequencing was carried out using peripheral blood. All receptors come from a woman aged 45-60 years with Graves' ophthalmopathy.

At least ten counts were recorded for this clonotype. This chain joins TRBV6-5 and TRBJ2-5; a possible D gene is TRBD2 (6 bases). This CDR3 comprises 15 residues. The V and J ends lost 0 bases and 7 bases respectively, with 15 bases between them. Germline V gene data show CDR1 as MNHEY and CDR2 as SVGAGI. The CDR3 DNA is TGTGCCAGCAGTTACTCCCGGGGGAGCTCTGTGACCCAGTACTTC. Translating it yields CASSYSRGSSVTQYF.

The chain couples TRBV12-3 or TRBV12-4 to TRBJ1-1; D possibly corresponds to TRBD1 (6 bases). The CDR3 is 15 amino acids. The germline V and J ends were trimmed by 6 bases and 3 bases, with 17 bases remaining between them. CDR3: CASRQLQGEDTEAFF. In nucleotides, the CDR3 is TGTGCCAGCAGGCAACTACAGGGAGAGGACACTGAAGCTTTCTTT.

This clonotype showed up many times. J is TRBJ1-1 and V is TRBV29-1, with D tentatively TRBD1 (5 bases). This CDR3 contains 13 residues. V was shortened by 4 bases and J by 4 bases, with 13 bases between the two germline ends. Germline CDR1 is SQVTM and CDR2 is ANQGSEA. The CDR3 coding sequence is TGCAGCGTTGGCTCAAAGGGGTCCACTGAAGCTTTCTTT. This sequence encodes CSVGSKGSTEAFF. Full variable domain (rest looked up from reference TRBV29-1 and TRBJ1-1): SAVISQKPSRDICQRGTSLTIQCQVDSQVTMMFWYRQQPGQSLTLIATANQGSEATYESGFVIDKFPISRPNLTFSTLTVSNMSPEDSSIYLCSVGSKGSTEAFFGQGTRLTVV.

This clonotype was detected many times. The chain uses TRBV20-1 and TRBJ1-2; tentatively, D is TRBD1 (5 bases). V shed 0 bases and J shed 4 bases, with 15 bases lying between them. Germline CDR1 DFQATT, CDR2 SNEGSKA (reference sequence). The CDR3 covers 15 residues. In DNA, the CDR3 is TGCAGTGCTAGAGATCGCGACAGACAGCTCTATGGCTACACCTTC. The encoded protein is CSARDRDRQLYGYTF.

At least ten counts were recorded for this clonotype. This chain joins TRBV12-5 and TRBJ1-1; no firm D call. Germline values: CDR1 LGHNT, CDR2 FRNRAP. The length of the CDR3 is 14 residues. V lost 0 bases and J lost 0, with 5 bases in between. The CDR3: CASGLVPMNTEAFF. The CDR3 coding sequence is TGTGCTAGTGGTTTGGTACCTATGAACACTGAAGCTTTCTTT.

This clonotype occurred many times. The chain recombines TRBV30 with TRBJ1-1; D perhaps matches TRBD1 (6 bases). Germline V CDR1 and CDR2: GTSNPN, SVGIG (reference sequence). V dropped 1 base and J dropped 5 bases, with 17 bases sitting between them. This CDR3 contains 15 residues. The CDR3 reads CAWSATWGGETEAFF. The DNA for the CDR3 is TGTGCCTGGAGTGCTACATGGGGGGGCGAAACTGAAGCTTTCTTT.

This clonotype showed up many times. The chain joins TRBV12-3 or TRBV12-4 to TRBJ2-7, with a weak D call TRBD1 (6 bases). V lost 7 bases to trimming and J lost 0 bases, with 19 bases between them. This CDR3 spans 16 amino acids. The CDR3 reads CASTHNPGHLSYEQYF. CDR3 bases: TGTGCCAGCACTCATAATCCGGGACACCTCTCCTACGAGCAGTACTTC.

This clonotype occurred many times. The chain combines TRBV27 with TRBJ2-1; TRBD2 matches 10 bases. There are 15 residues in the CDR3. V gave up 6 bases and J gave up 7 bases; unmatched junction bases: 9. Germline V CDR1 and CDR2: MNHEY, SMNVEV (reference sequence). The CDR3 coding sequence is TGTGCCAGCAGGAGCGGGAGGGCCCTCGGTAATGAGCAGTTCTTC. The encoded protein is CASRSGRALGNEQFF.

This clonotype was detected ten times or more. This rearrangement joins TRBV6-5 to TRBJ2-5; no firm D call. This CDR3 region has 14 residues. The V gene lost 2 bases and the J gene lost 4 bases, with 11 bases spanning the gap. Germline CDR1 is MNHEY and CDR2 is SVGAGI. CDR3 coding DNA: TGTGCCAGCAGTTACATCGCGGCCGTAGAGACCCAGTACTTC. Protein sequence: CASSYIAAVETQYF.

This clonotype showed up many times. The chain employs TRBV18 and TRBJ1-1; no definite D call. The ends were cut back, 6 bases at V and 3 bases at J, with 11 bases in the middle. CDR1 is KGHSH, CDR2 LQKENI, per germline. The CDR3 length is 13 residues. The CDR3 nucleotides are TGTGCCAGCTCGCGTGAGTCGGACACTGAAGCTTTCTTT. Protein product: CASSRESDTEAFF.

The sample holds many counts of this clonotype. The chain couples TRBV29-1 to TRBJ2-7, with D possibly being TRBD1 (5 bases). Germline CDR1 SQVTM, CDR2 ANQGSEA. V was shortened by 4 bases and J by 0 bases, with 10 bases between the two germline ends. The CDR3 has 13 residues. CDR3 protein: CSVVSQGSYEQYF. The CDR3 DNA reads TGCAGCGTTGTGAGTCAGGGCTCCTACGAGCAGTACTTC.

In its sample, this clonotype was seen many times. J is TRBJ1-1 and V is TRBV2; D unclear. With 4 bases removed from V and 2 bases from J, the gap between germline ends came to 8 bases. CDR1 and CDR2 from the germline V gene are SNHLY and FYNNEI. The CDR3 contains 13 residues. Written as DNA, the CDR3 is TGTGCCAGCAGTGTAGTCCTCAACACTGAAGCTTTCTTT. Residues: CASSVVLNTEAFF.

The CDR3 region has the DNA TGTGCCAGCAGCCTGTACAGGGAGACCCAGTACTTC. It translates to CASSLYRETQYF. This chain connects TRBV6-5 to TRBJ2-5, with D tentatively TRBD1 (5 bases). The germline V gene has CDR1 MNHEY and CDR2 SVGAGI. Trimming cost V 6 bases and J 5 bases, with 10 bases left between them. The CDR3 runs to 12 residues.

This clonotype was counted ten times or more. The CDR3 reads CASSSTINYGYTF. The DNA of the CDR3 is TGTGCCAGCAGTAGCACTATTAACTATGGCTACACCTTC. The rearrangement links TRBV27 to TRBJ1-2; no definite D call. This CDR3 spans 13 amino acids. Trimming removed 5 bases at V and 1 base at J, with 8 bases between. Germline loops: CDR1 MNHEY, CDR2 SMNVEV (reference sequence).

This clonotype showed up many times. The chain is built from TRBV29-1 and TRBJ2-1; D is unclear. V dropped 1 base and J dropped 6 bases, with 4 bases sitting between them. The germline V gene encodes CDR1 SQVTM and CDR2 ANQGSEA. The CDR3 length is 11 residues. The CDR3 protein is CSVEVFNEQFF. The CDR3 DNA reads TGCAGCGTTGAAGTCTTCAATGAGCAGTTCTTC.

DNA of the CDR3: TGTGCCAGCAGCCGACAGGGATCCCCAGGGCCCCAGCATTTT. Its translation is CASSRQGSPGPQHF. The chain uses TRBV6-1 and TRBJ1-5, with 7 nucleotides matching TRBD1. V shed 6 bases and J 9 bases; nucleotides not matched to a gene: 11. The CDR3 is 14 residues long. Germline CDR1 and CDR2: MNHNS and SASEGT.

In DNA form, the CDR3 reads TGTGCCAGTAGCCTCCTCGGGGTTGAAGCTTTCTTT. Amino acid sequence: CASSLLGVEAFF. V usage is TRBV19 and J usage is TRBJ1-1, with D hard to call. The CDR3 has 12 amino acids. Trimming stripped 6 bases from V and 7 bases from J, with 12 bases between. Germline V lookup: CDR1 LNHDA, CDR2 SQIVND (reference sequence).

Only a few counts were recorded for this clonotype. V usage is TRBV7-8 and J usage is TRBJ2-5, with 8 nucleotides matching TRBD2. Germline CDR1 is SGHVS and CDR2 is FQNEAQ. The CDR3 is 14 amino acids. The V segment lost 7 bases and the J segment 2 bases; nucleotides outside the gene matches: 6. The CDR3 loop is CASMTAGGQETQYF. Written as DNA, the CDR3 is TGTGCCAGCATGACCGCGGGGGGACAAGAGACCCAGTACTTC.

At least ten counts were recorded for this clonotype. J is TRBJ2-5 and V is TRBV19, with 11 bases lining up with TRBD2. CDR1 LNHDA and CDR2 SQIVND come from the germline V gene (reference sequence). V dropped 1 base and J dropped 2; count of bases not matched to a gene: 3. The CDR3 runs to 16 residues. The CDR3 protein is CASSIGLAGIQETQYF. The CDR3, as DNA: TGTGCCAGTAGTATAGGACTAGCGGGAATACAAGAGACCCAGTACTTC.

This chain links TRBV6-1 with TRBJ2-7, with TRBD1 matching 9 bases. The end of the DNA fits TRBJ2-5 better, so the J call may be wrong. Germline lookup yields CDR1 MNHNS and CDR2 SASEGT. The CDR3 length is 13 residues. CDR3 DNA: TGTGCCAGCAGAACAGGGGGCCGAGAGACCCAGTACTTC. Protein product: CASRTGGRETQYF.

There are many counts of this clonotype. The chain is built from TRBV20-1 and TRBJ2-7, with TRBD2 matching 10 bases. Losses at the gene ends were 2 bases for V and 4 bases for J; bases not matched to a gene: 8. This CDR3 has 15 amino acids. Germline V CDR1 and CDR2: DFQATT, SNEGSKA (reference sequence). In DNA, the CDR3 is TGCAGTGCTAGAATGTACGCTAGCGGGAGTTACGAGCAGTACTTC. Amino acid sequence: CSARMYASGSYEQYF.

This rearrangement joins TRBV28 to TRBJ1-1; D is perhaps TRBD1 (5 bases). CDR1 is MDHEN, CDR2 SYDVKM, per germline. CDR3 size: 14 residues. The V end was cut by 7 bases, the J end by 4 bases, with 16 bases between. The CDR3, as DNA: TGTGCCAGCACCCCAGGGTTACGGGGCACTGAAGCTTTCTTT. Its translation is CASTPGLRGTEAFF.